This TCR beta chain was recovered during a study of blood T cell repertoires in COVID-19. Study details: There were acute and convalescent COVID-19 samples, and they came from the United States, Italy and Spain.

CDR3 length: 14 amino acids. Germline V gene lookup returns CDR1 MNHEY and CDR2 SVGEGT. V was clipped by 4 bases and J by 2 bases, with 12 bases between them. In the original analysis: By means of reference gene primer amplification, nucleated cell counts were estimated. Generated by immunoSEQ multiplex PCR, the TCRdb table keeps only in-frame clones and is missing some. That table furnishes V, J and clone size, whereas the DNA furnished D and trimming. The data contain some 110,000 clones, around four fifths of them singletons. This receptor was taken from a woman in her 70s with acute or convalescent COVID-19. Sample: peripheral blood. The genes are TRBV6-2 or TRBV6-3 and TRBJ2-7; D might be TRBD1 (5 bases). The CDR3 DNA is TGTGCCAGCAGTTCACCGACAGTAACCTACGAGCAGTACTTC. Protein: CASSSPTVTYEQYF.